This T cell receptor (beta chain) emerged from a study of identical twins. From germline, CDR1 is DFQATT and CDR2 SNEGSKA (reference sequence). The length of the CDR3 is 15 residues. V gave up 8 bases and J gave up 0 bases, with 19 bases separating them. TCRdb re-analysed the 5' RACE reads in MiXCR, keeping a single row per CDR3 protein. The table records about 920,000 distinct CDR3 sequences, roughly 12% of them present only once. This clonotype was detected many times. This sample was shared with a second study, whose subject was yellow fever vaccine responses in identical twins. As reported in that work: Twins' T cell vaccine responses reportedly looked partly convergent, partly personalized.

Sequences were obtained from PBMCs. The chain has TRBV20-1 and TRBJ1-1, with D perhaps matching TRBD1 (5 bases). The receptor comes from a young woman in good health. In nucleotides, the CDR3 is TGCAGTACTCCGGGACCGCAGGACTTGAACACTGAAGCTTTCTTT. This translates into CSTPGPQDLNTEAFF.